This T cell receptor beta chain was profiled in a study of cytomegalovirus exposure and HLA in healthy donors. Whole-study findings and limits: The authors assumed roughly uniform sequencing depth across donors for presence/absence analyses.

Trimming took 5 bases from V and 1 from J, leaving 13 bases between them. The CDR3 sequence is 14 residues long. Germline CDR1 reads SGHTS; CDR2 reads YDEGEE. PCR involved 60 Vbeta and 13 Jbeta primers. TCRdb's copy holds only in-frame clones and misses some; the assay was immunoSEQ multiplex PCR. Recorded here are 95,000 to 150,000 clones; the top ten clones represent around 2.2%. Points on this clone: Its target is not known.

The sample taken for sequencing was PBMCs. The chain has TRBV5-8 and TRBJ2-7; D is possibly TRBD1 (5 bases). This TCR came from a man between 40 and 49 years old in good health and CMV-seronegative. This CDR3 reads CASRPQGLSYEQYF. The DNA of the CDR3 is TGTGCCAGCAGACCCCAGGGCTTGTCCTACGAGCAGTACTTC.